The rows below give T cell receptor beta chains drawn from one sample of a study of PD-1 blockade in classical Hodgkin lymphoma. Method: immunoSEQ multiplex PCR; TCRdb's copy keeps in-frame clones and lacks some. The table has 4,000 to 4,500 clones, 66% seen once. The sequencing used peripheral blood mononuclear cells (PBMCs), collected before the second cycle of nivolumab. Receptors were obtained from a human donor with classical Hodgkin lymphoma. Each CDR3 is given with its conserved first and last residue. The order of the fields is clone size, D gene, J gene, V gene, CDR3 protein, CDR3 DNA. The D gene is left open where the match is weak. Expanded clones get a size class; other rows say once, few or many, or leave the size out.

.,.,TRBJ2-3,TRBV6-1,CASSEGLRRADTQYF,TGTGCCAGCAGTGAAGGACTAAGGAGGGCAGATACGCAGTATTTT
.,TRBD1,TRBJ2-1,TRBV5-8,CASSSRDRGYNEQFF,TGTGCCAGCAGCTCCCGGGACAGGGGATACAATGAGCAGTTCTTC
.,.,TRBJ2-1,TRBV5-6,CASSFGQPYNEQFF,TGTGCCAGCAGCTTCGGACAGCCCTACAATGAGCAGTTCTTC
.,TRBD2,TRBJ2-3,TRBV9,CASSVEGLKSGSGRDTQYF,TGTGCCAGCAGCGTAGAGGGTTTAAAGAGCGGGAGTGGAAGAGATACGCAGTATTTT
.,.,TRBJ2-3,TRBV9,CASSVGPPDTQYF,TGTGCCAGCAGCGTAGGACCCCCGGATACGCAGTATTTT
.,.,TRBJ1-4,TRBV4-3,CATMGGGITGLRERDQEKLFF,TGCGCCACCATGGGCGGGGGGATAACGGGGCTCAGAGAGAGGGACCAAGAAAAACTGTTTTTT
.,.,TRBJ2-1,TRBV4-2,CASSQSGDNEQFF,TGTGCCAGCAGCCAATCTGGAGACAATGAGCAGTTCTTC
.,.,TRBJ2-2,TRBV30,CAWSVNTGELFF,TGTGCCTGGAGTGTAAACACCGGGGAGCTGTTTTTT
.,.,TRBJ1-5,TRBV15,CATSKWVGSNQPQHF,TGTGCCACCAGCAAATGGGTAGGCAGCAATCAGCCCCAGCATTTT
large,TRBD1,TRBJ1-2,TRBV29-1,CSVNRGYGYTF,TGCAGCGTTAACAGGGGTTATGGCTACACCTTC
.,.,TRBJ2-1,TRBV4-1,CASSQDLGLASGDEQFF,TGCGCCAGCAGCCAAGATTTAGGCCTAGCTTCTGGTGATGAGCAGTTCTTC
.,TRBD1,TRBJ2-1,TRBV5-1,CASSSGTGNNEQFF,TGCGCCAGCAGCTCCGGGACAGGGAACAATGAGCAGTTCTTC